This is a list of T cell receptor beta chains from one sample in a study of early T cells in non-severe SARS-CoV-2 infection. TCRdb passed the 5' RACE reads through MiXCR, listing each CDR3 protein once. The table has about 62,000 distinct CDR3 sequences, roughly a tenth seen once; the top ten hold less than 1.5%. Material for sequencing was whole blood. Source of these receptors: an adult who was a healthcare worker with PCR-confirmed SARS-CoV-2 infection or an uninfected control (not recorded which). Both conserved end residues are trimmed from each CDR3. Clone size is given for some rows only: seen once, a few or many times, or a class if the clone is expanded.

V gene	J gene	clone size	CDR3 protein
TRBV7-2	TRBJ1-3	few	ASSADQGARGNTIY
TRBV3-1	TRBJ1-2	few	ASSQAARGGGGYT
TRBV19	TRBJ2-1	many	ASSSSGSPYNEQF
TRBV5-5	TRBJ2-3	few	ASSVGQATDTQY
TRBV20-1	TRBJ2-1	-	SARTINEQF
TRBV7-8	TRBJ2-3	few	ASSLFSGGKDTQY
TRBV12-3/TRBV12-4	TRBJ1-2	many	ASSTGTAYGYT
TRBV5-1	TRBJ2-1	many	ASSYSTQGARNEQF
TRBV11-2	TRBJ2-1	few	ASSSLAGGSYNEQF
TRBV5-6	TRBJ1-2	-	ASSTAGLQGGSYGYT
TRBV19	TRBJ1-5	-	ASSNRRASLSNQPQH
TRBV2	TRBJ1-1	-	ASITGRVNTEAF
TRBV5-4	TRBJ2-2	few	ASSLLVGTENTGELF
TRBV12-3/TRBV12-4	TRBJ2-3	few	ASSLVGRRSDTQY
TRBV5-1	TRBJ1-1	few	ASRENTEAF
TRBV18	TRBJ2-2	-	ASSRQAVSNTGELF
TRBV24-1	TRBJ2-6	few	ATSDPSSSGANVLT
TRBV24-1	TRBJ2-3	few	ATSLEGTGTQY
TRBV12-3/TRBV12-4	TRBJ2-1	many	ASSLVGNFGNEQF
TRBV4-1	TRBJ2-2	few	ASSPHAALGELF
TRBV6-1	TRBJ2-3	many	ASSEALGTGGTDTQY
TRBV7-9	TRBJ1-4	few	ASSLVTDWRINEKLF
TRBV6-6	TRBJ2-5	few	ASSPMDRLYQETQY
TRBV7-2	TRBJ2-3	-	ASSQGLAGSFTY
TRBV20-1	TRBJ2-3	-	SARDGRRTSDTQY
TRBV14	TRBJ2-5	few	ASSQIYGDIQETQY
TRBV12-3/TRBV12-4	TRBJ2-5	many	ATQGLGETQY
TRBV18	TRBJ1-2	many	ASLSGANYGYT
TRBV4-1	TRBJ2-6	many	ASSHALVSGANVLT
TRBV29-1	TRBJ2-3	few	SVASSGGDRDTQY
TRBV20-1	TRBJ2-3	many	SAIHPGQGADTQY
TRBV21-1	TRBJ1-2	-	ASSTREGTHSGSNYGYT
TRBV19	TRBJ2-3	few	ASSIGQGNTQY
TRBV5-6	TRBJ2-5	few	ASSPRLAGETQY
TRBV27	TRBJ1-4	many	ASSRTNEKLF
TRBV11-3	TRBJ2-5	many	ASSRRDQETQY
TRBV19	TRBJ2-5	few	ASSIGRRETQY
TRBV3-1	TRBJ2-1	few	ASSPLGGAPNEQF
TRBV20-1	TRBJ2-1	many	SARDLTGGAYNEQF
TRBV7-2	TRBJ1-3	few	ASSLTQRGSGNTIY
TRBV29-1	TRBJ1-2	-	SVDGGVNGYT
TRBV11-1	TRBJ1-4	-	ASSPVGIATNEKLF
TRBV7-2	TRBJ2-5	-	ASSFLGARGQETQY
TRBV20-1	TRBJ1-6	few	SASYRGNSPLH
TRBV7-8	TRBJ2-4	many	ASSSIQNIQY
TRBV24-1	TRBJ2-5	few	ATSDLTGTQETQY
TRBV2	TRBJ1-4	-	ASSGIQGNEKLF
TRBV6-1	TRBJ2-4	many	ASSSDRFWDRNIQY
TRBV6-2/TRBV6-3	TRBJ1-1	-	ASKGTGRRAEAF
TRBV7-9	TRBJ1-1	few	ASSFMGARTEVF
TRBV5-1	TRBJ1-2	few	ASRQGYSLNGYT
TRBV10-1	TRBJ2-2	few	ASSVAGGTGELF
TRBV5-1	TRBJ2-3	few	ASFQGGTDTQY
TRBV4-1	TRBJ2-5	-	ASSQDGQTQY
TRBV5-6	TRBJ2-1	many	ASSLGQAGGQF
TRBV12-3/TRBV12-4	TRBJ1-4	-	ASSYSDSLEKLF